A selection of T cell receptor beta chains follows, all from one sample in a study of T cells in Graves' hyperthyroidism and ophthalmopathy. TCRdb redid the calling of the multiplex PCR reads with MiXCR, one entry per CDR3 protein. The data hold about 320,000 distinct CDR3 sequences, with 16% observed a single time. The source material was blood. Receptors originate from a man aged 25 to 40 with Graves' hyperthyroidism. Each CDR3 is given with its conserved first and last residue. Each record gives: D gene, clone size, J gene, V gene, CDR3 protein, CDR3 DNA. The D gene is left open where the match is weak. Size is stated for part of the rows, as once, few or many counts, or as a class when the clone is expanded.

>TRBD1|once|TRBJ2-7|TRBV2
CASSEGQGYYEQYF
TGTGCCAGCAGTGAAGGACAGGGATACTACGAGCAGTACTTC
>.|.|TRBJ1-1|TRBV28
CASRAPGTEAFF
TGTGCCAGCAGGGCCCCGGGCACTGAAGCTTTCTTT
>.|.|TRBJ2-7|TRBV7-8
CASSLAEPYEQYF
TGTGCCAGCAGCCTGGCGGAGCCCTACGAGCAGTACTTC
>.|.|TRBJ1-5|TRBV29-1
CSVAGSNQPQHF
TGCAGCGTTGCGGGTAGCAATCAGCCCCAGCATTTT
>.|.|TRBJ1-5|TRBV3-1
CASSQGQLQGQPQHF
TGTGCCAGCAGCCAAGGACAACTTCAAGGTCAGCCCCAGCATTTT
>TRBD2|many|TRBJ2-1|TRBV5-1
CASSLELAGGRPSNEQFF
TGCGCCAGCAGCTTGGAACTAGCGGGAGGGCGTCCTAGCAATGAGCAGTTCTTC
>.|many|TRBJ2-7|TRBV28
CASSPSRAYEQYF
TGTGCCAGCAGTCCCTCTAGGGCCTACGAGCAGTACTTC
>TRBD1|many|TRBJ1-2|TRBV12-5
CASGRATGAHYGYTF
TGTGCTAGTGGTCGTGCGACAGGGGCCCACTATGGCTACACCTTC
>.|few|TRBJ1-1|TRBV29-1
CSVRWGSPDTEAFF
TGCAGCGTCCGATGGGGCAGTCCCGACACTGAAGCTTTCTTT
>TRBD2|.|TRBJ2-5|TRBV7-9
CASSSDMQLAGGTQYF
TGTGCCAGCAGCTCCGATATGCAACTAGCGGGAGGGACCCAGTACTTC
>TRBD2|many|TRBJ2-2|TRBV24-1
CATSDGLAGGPGELFF
TGTGCCACCAGCGATGGACTAGCGGGAGGGCCCGGGGAGCTGTTTTTT
>TRBD2|many|TRBJ2-5|TRBV5-1
CASSLPSGREETQYF
TGCGCCAGCAGCTTGCCTAGCGGGAGGGAAGAGACCCAGTACTTC
>.|.|TRBJ1-1|TRBV19
CASSMGIGGLVAFF
TGTGCCAGTAGTATGGGTATAGGAGGGCTTGTAGCTTTCTTT
>.|many|TRBJ2-1|TRBV28
CASSLWALVTTNEQFF
TGTGCCAGCAGTTTATGGGCTCTAGTGACGACCAATGAGCAGTTCTTC
>TRBD1|.|TRBJ2-2|TRBV6-1
CASSTTGVGELFF
TGTGCCAGCAGTACCACAGGGGTCGGTGAGCTGTTTTTT
>.|many|TRBJ2-1|TRBV7-9
CASTPYGHNEQFF
TGTGCCAGCACCCCTTACGGACACAATGAGCAGTTCTTC